This TCR beta chain was found in a study of shared clonotypes between healthy human individuals. Study-wide results and limits: Sharing across four donors was highest in naive CD4 (roughly 5%) and lowest in memory CD8 (roughly 0.4%).

About this clone: Its antigen is unknown.

Clones were sequenced by immunoSEQ multiplex PCR, and TCRdb holds only the in-frame ones, with some missing. The data show some 2.1 million clones, less than 95% seen once. Positive CCR7 selection of CD45RO-negative cells yielded the naive CD8 cells, and terminally differentiated effector memory CD45RA+ cells were excluded. Each donor was a Caucasian adult residing in Nashville, Tennessee. This clonotype originated in a man aged 18 to 29 in good health. Sequenced: naive CD8+ T cells sorted from blood.

The CDR3 DNA reads as TGTGCCAGAAGCTGCTCCCACTGCGGCTACACCTTC. Amino acids: CARSCSHCGYTF. The chain carries TRBV5-3 and TRBJ1-2, with no clear D. Being an ORF, TRBV5-3 has a function that is uncertain. This CDR3 is 12 amino acids long. Trimming stripped 3 bases from V and 8 bases from J, with 11 bases between.